This T cell receptor (beta chain) was sequenced in a study of T cells in Graves' hyperthyroidism and ophthalmopathy. Uncontrolled infection, other autoimmune disease, pregnancy and lactation each barred patients from inclusion. Germline CDR1 SGHDT, CDR2 YYEEEE. The germline V and J ends were trimmed by 4 bases and 1 base, with 23 bases remaining between them. The CDR3 extends over 18 amino acids. Broader study findings: With a median lead of approximately 6.4 months before onset, the model predicted ophthalmopathy. Clonotypes that were expanded in thyroid above 0.001 mostly appeared in blood too.

Many counts were recorded for this clonotype. The antigen is not known. Template material for amplifying TCR beta CDR3 regions consisted of RNA transcripts. A first-round RT-PCR of the TCR CDR3 used the HTBI primer set. A single record per CDR3 protein comes from TCRdb applying MiXCR to the multiplex PCR reads. The sample has a few hundred thousand distinct CDR3 sequences, around a sixth seen once; the top ten hold about 27%. The sequencing input was blood. This TCR came from a woman younger than 30 with Graves' hyperthyroidism that later progressed to Graves' ophthalmopathy. The chain couples TRBV5-6 to TRBJ1-1, with D possibly TRBD1 on 5 matching bases. DNA of the CDR3: TGTGCCAGCAGCCCTGGGTGGGGCCGACTTTGGGAGAACACTGAAGCTTTCTTT. This sequence encodes CASSPGWGRLWENTEAFF.